The present T cell receptor (beta chain) was sequenced within a study of control samples from healthy donors and cancer patients. This CDR3 contains 16 residues. Germline V lookup: CDR1 LNHDA, CDR2 SQIVND (reference sequence). The germline V and J ends were trimmed by 2 bases and 2 bases, with 13 bases remaining between them. Measured with immunoSEQ multiplex PCR; TCRdb has only the in-frame clones, and not every one. The sample has roughly 30,000 clones, about 86% seen once. The chain uses TRBV19 and TRBJ2-1; no reliable D call. The TCR comes from a woman in her thirties or forties with lung cancer. The sample consisted of PBMCs. The CDR3 loop is CASSISLAAAYNEQFF. The DNA of the CDR3 is TGTGCCAGTAGTATAAGTTTAGCAGCAGCCTACAATGAGCAGTTCTTC.